One sample yielded the 13 T cell receptor beta chains listed below, sequenced in a study of human T cells and chemical hapten exposure. Time point: pre-sensitization, week 0. Treatment meaning: therapeutic diphenylcyclopropenone sensitization with weekly scalp DPC. Via MiXCR, TCRdb re-called the RACE reads, giving one row per CDR3 protein. Of about 93,000 distinct CDR3 sequences listed, 8.5% are singletons. Sequenced here: whole blood, sampled in connection with sensitization to the hapten diphenylcyclopropenone (DPC). The receptors originated from a man in his forties with alopecia areata. Some clones in this sample may be carry-over from other donors' samples.

This chain connects TRBV7-2 to TRBJ1-2; D gene ambiguous. Germline V gene lookup returns CDR1 SGHTA and CDR2 FQGNSA. The CDR3 covers 12 residues. Trimming removed 3 bases from V and 6 bases from J, with 8 bases in between. The CDR3 sequence is CASSFGRDGYTF. CDR3 DNA: TGTGCCAGCAGCTTTGGACGGGATGGCTACACCTTC.

J is TRBJ2-7 and V is TRBV10-3, with 7 bases aligning to TRBD2. The CDR3 spans 12 residues. The ends lost 10 bases at V and 4 bases at J; junction bases unmatched: 7. Germline V gives CDR1 ENHRY, CDR2 SYGVKD. For the CDR3, the DNA is TGTGCCACGGGAGGTGACTCGTACGAGCAGTACGTC. Protein sequence: CATGGDSYEQYV.

This clonotype was counted ten times or more. A junction boundary mismatches the germline segment, possibly from a read error. The chain couples TRBV20-1 to TRBJ2-5; 16 nucleotides align to TRBD2. CDR3 length: 12 residues. Germline V gene data show CDR1 as DFQATT and CDR2 as SNEGSKA (reference sequence). The CDR3 loop reads CSARVGLAGGVF. CDR3 in DNA: TGCAGTGCTAGAGTGGGACTAGCGGGAGGGGTCTTC.

The CDR3 bases are TGTGCCAGCAGCCTTCTGACTAGTTACGAGCAGTACGTC. This gives the protein CASSLLTSYEQYV. This chain links TRBV7-2 with TRBJ2-7; TRBD2 is a possible D gene (6 bases). Trimming removed 5 bases at V and 4 bases at J, with 12 bases between. Germline assignment: CDR1 SGHTA and CDR2 FQGNSA. The length of the CDR3 is 13 residues.

This clonotype has just a few counts. The chain has TRBV20-1 and TRBJ2-2; 8 nucleotides agree with TRBD2. This CDR3 region has 14 residues. Germline V gene lookup returns CDR1 DFQATT and CDR2 SNEGSKA (reference sequence). Trimming cost V 5 bases and J 1 base; bases outside gene matches: 3. In DNA form, the CDR3 reads TGCAGTGCTGGGGGACTAGTGAACACCGGGGAGCTGTTTTTT. Its translation: CSAGGLVNTGELFF.

This clonotype was counted between two and nine times. J is TRBJ2-3 and V is TRBV27; D possibly corresponds to TRBD2 (6 bases). Trimming took 5 bases from V and 3 from J, leaving 18 bases between them. The CDR3 totals 16 residues. Germline assignment: CDR1 MNHEY and CDR2 SMNVEV (reference sequence). CDR3 in DNA: TGTGCCAGCAGTCCCGCTGGGGGGTCTCAAACAGATACGCAGTATTTT. Translating gives CASSPAGGSQTDTQYF.

This clonotype was observed at least ten times. V is TRBV29-1 and J is TRBJ1-1; 9 bases are shared with TRBD1. The germline gives CDR1 SQVTM, CDR2 ANQGSEA. This CDR3 comprises 12 residues. V gave up 7 bases and J gave up 4 bases; unmatched junction bases: 4. CDR3 protein: CSARTGATEAFF. CDR3 DNA: TGCAGCGCACGGACAGGGGCCACTGAAGCTTTCTTT.

This clonotype was seen repeatedly, ten times or more. V usage is TRBV6-1 and J usage is TRBJ2-4; D is uncertain. V was trimmed by 4 bases and J by 0 bases, leaving 10 bases between them. Germline lookup yields CDR1 MNHNS and CDR2 SASEGT. CDR3 length: 15 amino acids. CDR3: CASSGEQVAKNIQYF. CDR3 nucleotides: TGTGCCAGCAGTGGGGAACAAGTAGCCAAAAACATTCAGTACTTC.

DNA for the CDR3: TGTGCCAGCAGCCCTGCCCTGGGGGACCCGCGGGACTACGAGCAGTACTTC. Its translation is CASSPALGDPRDYEQYF. The chain has TRBV7-2 and TRBJ2-7, with D tentatively TRBD2 (6 bases). CDR3 length: 17 residues. Looked up from germline, CDR1 is SGHTA and CDR2 is FQGNSA. V lost 5 bases, J lost 3 bases, and 23 bases lay in between. The whole variable domain, filled in from reference TRBV7-2 and TRBJ2-7, reads GAGVSQSPSNKVTEKGKDVELRCDPISGHTALYWYRQSLGQGLEFLIYFQGNSAPDKSGLPSDRFSAERTGGSVSTLTIQRTQQEDSAVYLCASSPALGDPRDYEQYFGPGTRLTVT.

This chain links TRBV27 with TRBJ1-4; 10 bases fit TRBD1. From germline, CDR1 is MNHEY and CDR2 SMNVEV (reference sequence). V trimming: 2 bases; J trimming: 5 bases; junction bases outside the gene matches: 2. The CDR3 has 15 amino acids. CDR3 in amino acids: CASSLLGQGNEKLFF. The CDR3 bases are TGTGCCAGCAGTTTACTGGGACAGGGGAATGAAAAACTGTTTTTT.

CDR3 DNA sequence: TGTGCCAGCAGTTTAGCGGGAGGAGGATTGGGCATAGATACGCAGTATTTT. Protein: CASSLAGGGLGIDTQYF. V is TRBV12-3 or TRBV12-4 and J is TRBJ2-3, with D maybe TRBD2 (6 bases). This CDR3 contains 17 residues. The V and J ends lost 0 bases and 5 bases respectively, with 18 bases between them.

This clonotype occurred many times. The chain has TRBV4-1 and TRBJ1-1, with TRBD1 identical over 10 bases. The germline gives CDR1 MGHRA, CDR2 YSYEKL. CDR3 length equals 16 residues. Losses at the gene ends were 1 base for V and 6 bases for J; bases not matched to a gene: 8. The CDR3 bases are TGCGCCAGCAGCCAAGGACAGGGGGCGGGCAACGCTGAAGCTTTCTTT. This translates into CASSQGQGAGNAEAFF.

This clonotype was seen more than once but under ten times. This sequence joins TRBV5-1 and TRBJ2-4; the D gene is possibly TRBD2 (5 bases). The CDR3 is 16 amino acids. The V end lost 3 bases, the J end lost 0 bases, and 13 bases lay between the germline ends. From germline, CDR1 is SGHRS and CDR2 YFSETQ. CDR3 amino acids: CASSSEGGVAKNIQYF. Written as DNA, the CDR3 is TGCGCCAGCAGCTCAGAGGGCGGAGTAGCCAAAAACATTCAGTACTTC.